The rows below give T cell receptor beta chains drawn from one sample of a study of beta chain features in type 1 diabetes. TCRdb's table, derived via immunoSEQ multiplex PCR, lists solely in-frame clones and lacks some. The sample has 550,000 to 850,000 clones; 10% to 15% are singletons. Sequences were obtained from naive CD4+ T cells from blood. Every receptor here comes from a young man with type 1 diabetes. CDR3s include the opening cysteine and the closing phenylalanine or tryptophan. A D gene is named only where the DNA matches it firmly. Size is stated for part of the rows, as once, few or many counts, or as a class when the clone is expanded.

clone size: .
J gene: TRBJ1-1
V gene: TRBV4-1
D gene: .
CDR3 protein: CASSQDSAGRTEAFF
CDR3 DNA: TGCGCCAGCAGCCAAGATTCGGCAGGGCGGACTGAAGCTTTCTTT

clone size: .
J gene: TRBJ2-7
V gene: TRBV15
D gene: .
CDR3 protein: CATSRDYPSRSYEQYF
CDR3 DNA: TGTGCCACCAGCAGAGATTATCCCTCCAGATCCTACGAGCAGTACTTC

clone size: .
J gene: TRBJ1-1
V gene: TRBV7-8
D gene: TRBD1
CDR3 protein: CASSLAYAGGTEAFF
CDR3 DNA: TGTGCCAGCAGCTTAGCGTATGCAGGGGGCACTGAAGCTTTCTTT

clone size: .
J gene: TRBJ2-1
V gene: TRBV5-1
D gene: .
CDR3 protein: CASRSLGGTYNEQFF
CDR3 DNA: TGCGCCAGCAGGAGCCTCGGGGGCACCTACAATGAGCAGTTCTTC

clone size: .
J gene: TRBJ2-3
V gene: TRBV28
D gene: .
CDR3 protein: CASTSQGGPLPYF
CDR3 DNA: TGTGCCAGCACCTCCCAGGGGGGCCCCCTTCCGTATTTT

clone size: .
J gene: TRBJ2-7
V gene: TRBV15
D gene: .
CDR3 protein: CATSRGAGGYEQYF
CDR3 DNA: TGTGCCACCAGCAGAGGGGCGGGCGGCTACGAGCAGTACTTC

clone size: few
J gene: TRBJ1-2
V gene: TRBV18
D gene: TRBD1
CDR3 protein: CASSLDRPLYGYTF
CDR3 DNA: TGTGCCAGCTCACTGGACAGGCCCCTCTATGGCTACACCTTC

clone size: few
J gene: TRBJ2-1
V gene: TRBV29-1
D gene: TRBD2
CDR3 protein: CSVAYRGLGSGGTAYNEQFF
CDR3 DNA: TGCAGCGTCGCCTACAGGGGACTGGGTAGCGGGGGGACGGCCTACAATGAGCAGTTCTTC

clone size: .
J gene: TRBJ1-2
V gene: TRBV7-2
D gene: .
CDR3 protein: CASSSLRDGGYTF
CDR3 DNA: TGTGCCAGCAGCAGCCTCAGGGACGGTGGCTACACCTTC

clone size: few
J gene: TRBJ2-5
V gene: TRBV5-1
D gene: .
CDR3 protein: CASSLVSRETQYF
CDR3 DNA: TGCGCCAGCAGCTTGGTTTCGCGTGAGACCCAGTACTTC

clone size: .
J gene: TRBJ2-2
V gene: TRBV6-5
D gene: .
CDR3 protein: CASRRITGELFF
CDR3 DNA: TGTGCCAGCAGAAGAATCACCGGGGAGCTGTTTTTT

clone size: .
J gene: TRBJ2-7
V gene: TRBV2
D gene: .
CDR3 protein: CASSTASYEQYF
CDR3 DNA: TGTGCCAGCAGCACAGCTTCCTACGAGCAGTACTTC

clone size: .
J gene: TRBJ1-1
V gene: TRBV18
D gene: .
CDR3 protein: CASSVQGSDTEAFF
CDR3 DNA: TGTGCCAGCTCAGTTCAGGGGTCGGACACTGAAGCTTTCTTT

clone size: .
J gene: TRBJ1-6
V gene: TRBV19
D gene: .
CDR3 protein: CASSRPENSPLHF
CDR3 DNA: TGTGCCAGTAGTCGCCCGGAAAATTCACCCCTCCACTTT

clone size: .
J gene: TRBJ1-2
V gene: TRBV5-1
D gene: .
CDR3 protein: CASSFRPGNYGYTF
CDR3 DNA: TGCGCCAGCAGCTTTCGTCCGGGTAACTATGGCTACACCTTC

clone size: .
J gene: TRBJ2-2
V gene: TRBV5-1
D gene: TRBD2
CDR3 protein: CASAGPGLVSGELFF
CDR3 DNA: TGCGCCAGCGCCGGACCGGGACTAGTGTCCGGGGAGCTGTTTTTT

clone size: few
J gene: TRBJ2-2
V gene: TRBV20-1
D gene: .
CDR3 protein: CSAGVTGELFF
CDR3 DNA: TGCAGTGCCGGGGTCACCGGGGAGCTGTTTTTT

clone size: few
J gene: TRBJ1-1
V gene: TRBV5-1
D gene: .
CDR3 protein: CASSVMGFMNTEAFF
CDR3 DNA: TGCGCCAGCAGCGTAATGGGATTCATGAACACTGAAGCTTTCTTT

clone size: once
J gene: TRBJ1-1
V gene: TRBV30
D gene: TRBD1
CDR3 protein: CAWSDSGTGGFF
CDR3 DNA: TGTGCCTGGAGCGACTCCGGGACAGGGGGCTTCTTT

clone size: .
J gene: TRBJ2-1
V gene: TRBV19
D gene: .
CDR3 protein: CASSWAGDDNEQFF
CDR3 DNA: TGTGCCAGTAGTTGGGCAGGGGACGACAATGAGCAGTTCTTC

clone size: few
J gene: TRBJ1-6
V gene: TRBV6-5
D gene: .
CDR3 protein: CASSYFRQVGNSPLHF
CDR3 DNA: TGTGCCAGCAGTTACTTCAGACAGGTTGGGAATTCACCCCTCCACTTT

clone size: few
J gene: TRBJ2-1
V gene: TRBV30
D gene: .
CDR3 protein: CAWGPGGRLNEQFF
CDR3 DNA: TGTGCCTGGGGCCCCGGGGGTCGATTGAATGAGCAGTTCTTC

clone size: few
J gene: TRBJ2-7
V gene: TRBV18
D gene: TRBD1
CDR3 protein: CASSSDRARNEQYF
CDR3 DNA: TGTGCCAGCTCCTCGGACAGGGCGCGCAACGAGCAGTACTTC

clone size: .
J gene: TRBJ2-7
V gene: TRBV5-1
D gene: .
CDR3 protein: CASSLGHTGSSYEQYF
CDR3 DNA: TGCGCCAGCAGCCTGGGACACACAGGGTCCTCCTACGAGCAGTACTTC